This T cell receptor (beta chain) originates from a study of blood T cell repertoires in COVID-19. About the study: COVID-19 samples from acute and convalescent phases originated in the United States, Italy and Spain.

This clone has a handful of counts. Trimming left V 1 base short and J 4 bases short, with 13 bases between. The CDR3 sequence is 15 residues long. Germline V lookup: CDR1 SGHDN, CDR2 FVKESK. Authors' methods: Amplification of reference gene primers was used by the study to estimate nucleated cell counts. The table came from immunoSEQ multiplex PCR; TCRdb's copy has only in-frame clones and leaves some out. That table supplies the V and J calls and clone size; D and trimming were determined from the DNA. Of about 170,000 clones detected, about 82% appear once; the ten largest clones hold around 8%. Sequences were obtained from peripheral blood. This sequence originates from a woman aged 80 or older with COVID-19, enrolled during active disease. The chain links TRBV14 to TRBJ1-1; D is uncertain. CDR3 coding DNA: TGTGCCAGCAGCCAAGTTTGGCGGGGAGGCACTGAAGCTTTCTTT. Protein product: CASSQVWRGGTEAFF.